Reported below is one T cell receptor beta chain. Germline-derived CDR1 and CDR2 are LNHDA and SQIVND (reference sequence). The V and J ends lost 3 bases and 4 bases respectively, with 16 bases between them. This CDR3 has 16 residues. The sample is drawn from a study of cytotoxic CD8 clonotypes in ibrutinib-treated CLL. TCRdb's table, derived via immunoSEQ multiplex PCR, lists solely in-frame clones and lacks some. The sample records 200,000 to 250,000 clones, 70% being singletons. The chain recombines TRBV19 with TRBJ1-5, with D perhaps TRBD1 (6 bases). Sequenced material: PBMCs, taken after 24 months of ibrutinib treatment. This clonotype was sampled from a human donor with chronic lymphocytic leukemia. The CDR3 bases are TGTGCCAGTAGTATTAAGGGCAGGGGAGGTAATCAGCCCCAGCATTTT. This gives the protein CASSIKGRGGNQPQHF.